In its sample, the clone carrying this TCR beta chain was seen once. Original processing methods: By means of reference gene primer amplification, nucleated cell counts were estimated. Clones were sequenced by immunoSEQ multiplex PCR, and TCRdb holds only the in-frame ones, with some missing. V and J calls and clone size are those listed in that table; D and trimming were worked out from the DNA. The data contain 310,000 or so clones, about 91% of them singletons. The CDR3 length is 17 residues. V dropped 1 base and J dropped 0; count of bases not matched to a gene: 4. Germline V CDR1 and CDR2: SGHTA, FQGTGA. This specimen comes from a study of blood T cell repertoires in COVID-19. Study in general: Samples of COVID-19 (acute and convalescent) were obtained from the United States, Italy and Spain. Nucleic acid was either cDNA or gDNA, and it came from T cells, B-cell-depleted T cells, or PBMCs.

Enrolment of Seattle patients took place during active infection, and they were followed longitudinally. The source of this sequence is a man aged 30-40 years with COVID-19, enrolled during active disease. Sequencing used peripheral blood. The V and J genes are TRBV7-3 and TRBJ2-1; 9 bases are a match to TRBD2. This CDR3 is CASSLNAGGPSYNEQFF. The CDR3 nucleotides are TGTGCCAGCAGCTTAAATGCGGGAGGGCCCTCCTACAATGAGCAGTTCTTC.